The rows below give T cell receptor beta chains drawn from one sample of a study of identical twins. TCRdb processed the 5' RACE reads anew with MiXCR; each CDR3 protein has one entry. The profile shows about 210,000 distinct CDR3 sequences, around a tenth of them singletons. Input material: memory (CD45RO+) T cells sorted from blood. These receptors all stem from a woman under 30 in good health. Both conserved end residues are part of each CDR3. A D gene is named only where the DNA matches it firmly. Part of the rows lack a size; the others show once, few, many or a class for expanded clones.

>TRBJ1-6|few|14|-|TRBV2
TGTGCCAGCATCGGTGGCCTTCGCGGTTCACCCCTCCACTTT
CASIGGLRGSPLHF
>TRBJ2-3|few|14|-|TRBV13
TGTGCCAGCAGCTTAGAGGGGGGTCGGGATACGCAGTATTTT
CASSLEGGRDTQYF
>TRBJ2-1|-|13|TRBD2|TRBV2
TGTGCCAGCAGTGGCCAGTGGGGGGGTGAGCAGTTCTTC
CASSGQWGGEQFF
>TRBJ2-3|many|15|TRBD2|TRBV30
TGTGCCTGGGGGTTAGCGGGGGGCCGCCCAGATACGCAGTATTTT
CAWGLAGGRPDTQYF
>TRBJ1-4|-|15|TRBD1|TRBV20-1
TGCAGTGCTAGAGACAGGACAGGGCTGCATGAAAAACTGTTTTTT
CSARDRTGLHEKLFF
>TRBJ2-1|-|15|-|TRBV7-9
TGTGCCAGCAGCCCAGCGGGTTGGGGCTACAATGAGCAGTTCTTC
CASSPAGWGYNEQFF
>TRBJ2-1|few|15|-|TRBV20-1
TGCAGTGCTAGTAAGTGGACTCCAACGGGGCAGGAGCAGTTCTTC
CSASKWTPTGQEQFF
>TRBJ2-5|few|15|-|TRBV20-1
TGCAGTGCTAGAAACCCCAGGGAGATCGGAGAGACCCAGTACTTC
CSARNPREIGETQYF
>TRBJ2-3|many|13|-|TRBV29-1
TGCAGCGTTGACCTCCCAGGCACAGATACGCAGTATTTT
CSVDLPGTDTQYF
>TRBJ2-7|few|14|-|TRBV18
TGTGCCAGCTCACTTACGCTAGACTCCTACGAGCAGTACTTC
CASSLTLDSYEQYF
>TRBJ2-3|many|14|-|TRBV7-6
TGTGCCAGCAGCTCCCGGACAGGCACAGATACGCAGTATTTT
CASSSRTGTDTQYF
>TRBJ1-1|many|14|-|TRBV12-3/TRBV12-4
TGTGCCAGCAGTTCACAGGCTACGAACACTGAAGCTTTCTTT
CASSSQATNTEAFF
>TRBJ2-5|many|16|-|TRBV7-9
TGTGCCAGCAGTCCACCCAATTCCGTTGGACAAGAGACCCAGTACTTC
CASSPPNSVGQETQYF
>TRBJ1-1|-|14|TRBD1|TRBV20-1
TGCAGTGCTAGAGGTTCCAGGGGGGTCACTGAAGCTTTCTTT
CSARGSRGVTEAFF
>TRBJ2-3|many|17|TRBD2|TRBV5-1
TGCGCCAGCAGCTTGGCCAGGAGCGGGGCCTACACAGATACGCAGTATTTT
CASSLARSGAYTDTQYF
>TRBJ1-5|few|15|TRBD1|TRBV2
TGTGCCACCAGACAAGGGACAGTTAGCAATCAGCCCCAGCATTTT
CATRQGTVSNQPQHF
>TRBJ2-3|-|17|-|TRBV7-9
TGTGCCAGCAGCTTAGTCTATCTGGTGACTACCACAGATACGCAGTATTTT
CASSLVYLVTTTDTQYF
>TRBJ2-3|-|12|-|TRBV29-1
TGCAGCGTGAACAGGGTGGAAGATACGCAGTATTTT
CSVNRVEDTQYF
>TRBJ2-5|-|17|TRBD2|TRBV5-1
TGCGCCAGCAGACTAGCGGGGGGCGTAGGCGAGCAAGAGACCCAGTACTTC
CASRLAGGVGEQETQYF
>TRBJ2-7|many|14|-|TRBV12-3/TRBV12-4
TGTGCCAGCAGTTTAACCGGGATCTTCTACGAGCAGTACTTC
CASSLTGIFYEQYF
>TRBJ2-3|-|13|-|TRBV7-9
TGTGCCAGCAGCTTCGGGACCTCAGATACGCAGTATTTT
CASSFGTSDTQYF
>TRBJ2-3|many|15|-|TRBV15
TGTGCCACCAGCAGAGATCATCCTAGAACAGATACGCAGTATTTT
CATSRDHPRTDTQYF
>TRBJ2-1|few|15|TRBD2|TRBV9
TGTGCCAGCAGCCACTTCTCCGGGGAGGGGAATGAGCAGTTCTTC
CASSHFSGEGNEQFF
>TRBJ2-5|-|14|TRBD1|TRBV12-3/TRBV12-4
TGTGCCAGCAGTCCACTAGGGGGCGGGGAGACCCAGTACTTC
CASSPLGGGETQYF
>TRBJ1-6|once|14|TRBD1|TRBV7-2
TGTGCCAGCAGCTGGGACAGGACGACTTCACCCCTCCACTTT
CASSWDRTTSPLHF
>TRBJ1-2|-|14|-|TRBV5-1
TGCGCCAGCAGCTTGGACGGCGGGGGCTATGGCTACACCTTC
CASSLDGGGYGYTF
>TRBJ2-5|-|15|TRBD1|TRBV28
TGTGCCAGCAGTCATCTACAGGGGGGACAAGAGACCCAGTACTTC
CASSHLQGGQETQYF
>TRBJ2-1|few|15|-|TRBV6-2/TRBV6-3
TGTGCCAGCAGTTATCGGCACCCCTCCTACAATGAGCAGTTCTTC
CASSYRHPSYNEQFF
>TRBJ1-6|few|13|-|TRBV6-6
TGTGCCAGCAGGCAGGGGATGAATTCACCCCTCCACTTT
CASRQGMNSPLHF
>TRBJ2-6|-|16|-|TRBV27
TGTGCCAGCAGTCGCTTTGTCGGGTCTGGGGCCAACGTCCTGACTTTC
CASSRFVGSGANVLTF
>TRBJ1-1|many|13|-|TRBV12-3/TRBV12-4
TGTGCCAGCAGTCCTCAGATGAACACTGAAGCTTTCTTT
CASSPQMNTEAFF
>TRBJ2-4|-|13|-|TRBV5-1
TGCGCCAGCAGCCCGACAGTTCCTAACATTCAGTACTTC
CASSPTVPNIQYF
>TRBJ1-5|few|12|-|TRBV30
TGTGCCTGGAGTGGTGGGAATCAGCCCCAGCATTTT
CAWSGGNQPQHF
>TRBJ2-7|few|13|-|TRBV6-5
TGTGCCAGCAGCTTTCTCTCGGGAACAGTAACGTACTTC
CASSFLSGTVTYF
>TRBJ2-4|many|17|-|TRBV19
TGTGCCAGTACCTCCGACGGCACCCCTATAGCCAAAAACATTCAGTACTTC
CASTSDGTPIAKNIQYF
>TRBJ1-5|-|17|-|TRBV25-1
TGTGCCAGCAGTTCTACCGAGCTGGAGAGCACAAATCAGCCCCAGCATTTT
CASSSTELESTNQPQHF
>TRBJ1-6|-|15|-|TRBV7-2
TGTGCCAGCAGCTTTGCCGGGACACGGAATTCACCCCTCCACTTT
CASSFAGTRNSPLHF
>TRBJ2-7|many|13|-|TRBV12-3/TRBV12-4
TGTGCCAGCAGTTTAATGTCTGCCTACGAGCAGTACTTC
CASSLMSAYEQYF
>TRBJ2-7|-|14|-|TRBV20-1
TGCAGTGCCACCTCCACAGGGGAGGCCTACGAGCAGTACTTC
CSATSTGEAYEQYF
>TRBJ2-7|few|13|TRBD1|TRBV20-1
TGCAGTGCCCTGAGGGGACAGTACTACGAGCAGTACTTC
CSALRGQYYEQYF
>TRBJ2-7|-|14|TRBD2|TRBV20-1
TGCAGTGCTAGACTAGCGGGGAGCCCCTACGAGCAGTACTTC
CSARLAGSPYEQYF
>TRBJ2-2|once|14|-|TRBV19
TGTGCCAGTAGTATAGGGAGGAACAACGGGGAGCTGTTTTTT
CASSIGRNNGELFF
>TRBJ1-1|-|10|-|TRBV20-1
TGCAGTGCTTTCGACACCGAAGCTTTCTTT
CSAFDTEAFF
>TRBJ1-5|many|12|-|TRBV20-1
TGCAGTGCTGCCACGGGCAATCAGCCCCAGCATTTT
CSAATGNQPQHF